These T cell receptor beta chains were read from a single sample in a study of T cell responses to AZD1222 COVID-19 vaccine. Measured with immunoSEQ multiplex PCR; TCRdb has only the in-frame clones, and not every one. This table has approximately 71,000 clones, 88% appearing once. This specimen consisted of peripheral blood, obtained on day 0 of AZD1222 vaccination. These receptors were collected from an adult in good health. The CDR3 runs from the conserved cysteine through the conserved F or W. Fields, in order: D gene, V gene, J gene, CDR3 length, CDR3 DNA, CDR3 protein. The D gene is left open where the match is weak.

>TRBD2|TRBV7-3|TRBJ2-5|14
TGTGCCAGCAGCCCGGGACTAGCGGGAGAGACCCAGTACTTC
CASSPGLAGETQYF
>-|TRBV18|TRBJ1-1|15
TGTGCCAGCTCACGGCAAAGCAGGGGCTACACTGAAGCTTTCTTT
CASSRQSRGYTEAFF
>TRBD2|TRBV4-2|TRBJ2-1|16
TGTGCCAGCAGCCAAGGGACTAGCGGAAGTTACAATGAGCAGTTCTTC
CASSQGTSGSYNEQFF
>-|TRBV4-3|TRBJ1-4|16
TGCGCCAGCAGCCAAGATGGACGTAGGCCTAATGAAAAACTGTTTTTT
CASSQDGRRPNEKLFF
>TRBD1|TRBV3-1/TRBV3-2|TRBJ2-6|17
TGTGCCAGCAGCCGGGGACAGGGGGCCTCTGGGGCCAACGTCCTGACTTTC
CASSRGQGASGANVLTF
>TRBD1|TRBV12-5|TRBJ1-5|14
TGTGCTAGTGGCACAGGGGGCCCCGATCAGCCCCAGCATTTT
CASGTGGPDQPQHF
>-|TRBV6-5|TRBJ2-7|12
TGTGCCAGCACCGACGGATACTACGAGCAGTACTTC
CASTDGYYEQYF
>TRBD1|TRBV29-1|TRBJ2-1|13
TGCAGCGTTGGGACAGGGCTCCTCGGAGAGCAGTTCTTC
CSVGTGLLGEQFF
>-|TRBV7-9|TRBJ1-2|15
TGTGCCAGCAGCTTAATCGGGCCGACAGCTTATGGCTACACCTTC
CASSLIGPTAYGYTF
>-|TRBV7-9|TRBJ1-6|11
TGTGCCAGCAGCTTTAATTCACCCCTCCACTTT
CASSFNSPLHF